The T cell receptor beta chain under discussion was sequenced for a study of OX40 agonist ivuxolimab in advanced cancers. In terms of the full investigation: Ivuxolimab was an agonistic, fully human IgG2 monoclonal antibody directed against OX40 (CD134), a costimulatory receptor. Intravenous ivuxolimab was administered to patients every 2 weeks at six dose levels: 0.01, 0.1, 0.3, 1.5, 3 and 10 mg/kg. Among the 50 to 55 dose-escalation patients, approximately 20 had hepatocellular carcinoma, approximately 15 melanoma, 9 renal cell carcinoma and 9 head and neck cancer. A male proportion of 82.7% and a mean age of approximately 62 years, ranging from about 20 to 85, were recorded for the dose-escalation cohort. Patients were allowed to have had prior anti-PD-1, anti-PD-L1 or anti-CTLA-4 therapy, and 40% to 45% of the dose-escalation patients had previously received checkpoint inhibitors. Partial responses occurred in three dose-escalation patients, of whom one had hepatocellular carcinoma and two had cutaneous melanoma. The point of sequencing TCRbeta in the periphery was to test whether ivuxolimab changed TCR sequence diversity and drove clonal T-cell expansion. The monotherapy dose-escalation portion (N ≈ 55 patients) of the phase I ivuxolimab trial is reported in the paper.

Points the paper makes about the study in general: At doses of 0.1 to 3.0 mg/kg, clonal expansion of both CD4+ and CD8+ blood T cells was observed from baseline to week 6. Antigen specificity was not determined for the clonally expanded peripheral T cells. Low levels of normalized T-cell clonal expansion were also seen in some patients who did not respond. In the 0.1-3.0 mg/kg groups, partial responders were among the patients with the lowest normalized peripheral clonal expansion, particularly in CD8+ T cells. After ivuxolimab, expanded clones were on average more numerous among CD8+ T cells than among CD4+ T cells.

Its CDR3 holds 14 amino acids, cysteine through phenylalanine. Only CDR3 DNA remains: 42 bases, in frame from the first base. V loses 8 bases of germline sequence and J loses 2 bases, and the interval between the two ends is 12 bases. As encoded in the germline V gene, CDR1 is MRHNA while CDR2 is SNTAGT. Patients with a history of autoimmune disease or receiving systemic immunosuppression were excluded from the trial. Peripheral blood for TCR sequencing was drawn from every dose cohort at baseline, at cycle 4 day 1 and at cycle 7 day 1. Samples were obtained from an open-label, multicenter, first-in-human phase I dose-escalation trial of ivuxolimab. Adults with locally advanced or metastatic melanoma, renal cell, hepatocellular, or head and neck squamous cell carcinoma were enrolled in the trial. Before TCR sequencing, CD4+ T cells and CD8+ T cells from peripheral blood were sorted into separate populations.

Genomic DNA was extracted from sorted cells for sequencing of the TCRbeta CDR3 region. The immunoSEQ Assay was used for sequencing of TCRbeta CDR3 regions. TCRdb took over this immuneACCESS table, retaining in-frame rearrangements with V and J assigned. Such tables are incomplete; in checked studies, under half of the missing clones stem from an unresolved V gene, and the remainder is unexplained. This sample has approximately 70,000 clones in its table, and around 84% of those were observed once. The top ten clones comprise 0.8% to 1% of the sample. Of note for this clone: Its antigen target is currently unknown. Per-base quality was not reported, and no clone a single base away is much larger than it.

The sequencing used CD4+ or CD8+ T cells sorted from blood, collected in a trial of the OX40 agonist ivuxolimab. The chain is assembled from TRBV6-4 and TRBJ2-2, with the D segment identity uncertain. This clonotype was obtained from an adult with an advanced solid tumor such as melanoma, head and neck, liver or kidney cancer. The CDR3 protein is CASRPGGNTGELFF. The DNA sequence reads TGTGCCAGCCGCCCTGGCGGTAACACCGGGGAGCTGTTTTTT.